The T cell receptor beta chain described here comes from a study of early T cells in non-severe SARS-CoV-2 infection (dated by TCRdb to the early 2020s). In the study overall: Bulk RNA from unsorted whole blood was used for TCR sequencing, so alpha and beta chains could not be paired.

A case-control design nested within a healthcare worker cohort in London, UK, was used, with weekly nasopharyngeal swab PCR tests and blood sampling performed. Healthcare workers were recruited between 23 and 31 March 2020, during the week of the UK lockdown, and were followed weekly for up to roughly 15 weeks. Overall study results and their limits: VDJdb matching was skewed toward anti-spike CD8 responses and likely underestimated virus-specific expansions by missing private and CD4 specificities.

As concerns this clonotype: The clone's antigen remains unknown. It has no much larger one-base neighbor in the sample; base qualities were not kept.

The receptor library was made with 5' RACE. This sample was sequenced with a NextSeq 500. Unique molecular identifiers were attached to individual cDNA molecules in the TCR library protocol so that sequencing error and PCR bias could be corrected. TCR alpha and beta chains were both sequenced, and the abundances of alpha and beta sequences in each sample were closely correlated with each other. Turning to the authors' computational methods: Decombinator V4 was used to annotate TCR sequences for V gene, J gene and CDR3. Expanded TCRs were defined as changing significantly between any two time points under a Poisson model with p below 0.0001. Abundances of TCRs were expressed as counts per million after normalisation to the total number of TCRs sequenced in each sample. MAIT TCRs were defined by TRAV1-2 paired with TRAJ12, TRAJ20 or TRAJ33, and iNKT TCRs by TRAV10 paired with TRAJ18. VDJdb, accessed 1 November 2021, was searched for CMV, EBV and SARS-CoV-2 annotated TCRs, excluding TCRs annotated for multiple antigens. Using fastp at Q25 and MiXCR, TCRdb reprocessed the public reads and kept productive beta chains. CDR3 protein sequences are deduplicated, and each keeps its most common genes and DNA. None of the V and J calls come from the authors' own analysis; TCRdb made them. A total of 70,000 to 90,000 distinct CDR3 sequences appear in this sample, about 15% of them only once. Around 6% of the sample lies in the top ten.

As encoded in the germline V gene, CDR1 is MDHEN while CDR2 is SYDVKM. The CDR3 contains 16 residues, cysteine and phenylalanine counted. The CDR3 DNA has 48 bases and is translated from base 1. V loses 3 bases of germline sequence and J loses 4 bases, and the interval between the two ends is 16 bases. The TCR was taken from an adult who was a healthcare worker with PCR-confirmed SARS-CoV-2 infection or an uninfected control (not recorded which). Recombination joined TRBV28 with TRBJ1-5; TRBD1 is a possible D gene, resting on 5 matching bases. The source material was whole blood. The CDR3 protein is CASSFSGKGVNQPQHF. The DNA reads TGTGCCAGCAGTTTCTCGGGAAAAGGGGTTAATCAGCCCCAGCATTTT.